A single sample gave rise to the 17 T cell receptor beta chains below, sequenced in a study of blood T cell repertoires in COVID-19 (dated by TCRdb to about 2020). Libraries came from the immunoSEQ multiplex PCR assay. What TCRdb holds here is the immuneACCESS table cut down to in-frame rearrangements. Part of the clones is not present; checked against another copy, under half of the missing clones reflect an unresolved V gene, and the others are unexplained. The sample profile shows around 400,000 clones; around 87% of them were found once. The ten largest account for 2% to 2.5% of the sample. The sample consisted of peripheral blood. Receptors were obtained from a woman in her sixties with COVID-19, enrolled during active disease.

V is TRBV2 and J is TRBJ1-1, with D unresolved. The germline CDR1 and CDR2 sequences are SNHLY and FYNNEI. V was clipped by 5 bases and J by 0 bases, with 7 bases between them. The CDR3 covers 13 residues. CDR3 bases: TGTGCCAGCAGTCCCGAGATGAACACTGAAGCTTTCTTT. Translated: CASSPEMNTEAFF.

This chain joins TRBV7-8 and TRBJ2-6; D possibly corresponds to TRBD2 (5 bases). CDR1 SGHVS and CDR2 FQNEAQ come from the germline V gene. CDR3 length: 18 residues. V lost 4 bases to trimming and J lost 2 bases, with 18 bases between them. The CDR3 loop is CASSSEGRLLTGANVLTF. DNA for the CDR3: TGTGCCAGCAGCTCAGAGGGCAGGCTGCTTACTGGGGCCAACGTCCTGACTTTC.

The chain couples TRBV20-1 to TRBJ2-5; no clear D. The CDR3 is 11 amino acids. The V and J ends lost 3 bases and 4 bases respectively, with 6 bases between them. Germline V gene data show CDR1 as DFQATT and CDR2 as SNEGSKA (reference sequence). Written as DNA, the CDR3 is TGCAGTGCTAGGGCCCCAGAGACCCAGTACTTC. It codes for CSARAPETQYF.

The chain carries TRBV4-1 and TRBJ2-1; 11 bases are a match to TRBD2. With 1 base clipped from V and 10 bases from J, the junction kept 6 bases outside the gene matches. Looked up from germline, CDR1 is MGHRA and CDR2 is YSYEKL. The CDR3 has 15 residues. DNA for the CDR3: TGCGCCAGCAGCCAAGCTAGCGGGGGGTCGCGGGAGCAGTTCTTC. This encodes CASSQASGGSREQFF.

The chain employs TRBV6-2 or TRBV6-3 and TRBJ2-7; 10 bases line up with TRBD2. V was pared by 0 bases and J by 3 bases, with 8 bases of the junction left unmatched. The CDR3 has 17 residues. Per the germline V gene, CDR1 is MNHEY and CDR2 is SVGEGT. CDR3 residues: CASSYSISGGARYEQYF. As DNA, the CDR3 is TGTGCCAGCAGTTACTCGATAAGCGGGGGGGCCCGCTACGAGCAGTACTTC.

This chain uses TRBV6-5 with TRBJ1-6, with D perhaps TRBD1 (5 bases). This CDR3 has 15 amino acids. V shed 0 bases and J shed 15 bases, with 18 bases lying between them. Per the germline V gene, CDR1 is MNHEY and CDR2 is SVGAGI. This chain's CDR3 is CASSYSTRGPSILHF. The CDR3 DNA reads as TGTGCCAGCAGTTACTCGACGCGGGGACCTTCTATCCTCCACTTT.

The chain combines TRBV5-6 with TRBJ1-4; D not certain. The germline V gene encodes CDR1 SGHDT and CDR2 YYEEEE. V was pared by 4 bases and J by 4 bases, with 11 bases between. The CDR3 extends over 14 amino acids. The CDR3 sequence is CASSQRRVNEKLFF. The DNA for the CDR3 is TGTGCCAGCAGCCAGAGACGGGTTAATGAAAAACTGTTTTTT.

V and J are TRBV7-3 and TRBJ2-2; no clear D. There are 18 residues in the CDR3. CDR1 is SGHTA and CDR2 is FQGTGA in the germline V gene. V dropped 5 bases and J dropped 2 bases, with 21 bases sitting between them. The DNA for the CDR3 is TGTGCCAGCAGCACTTCCTCTGACTCGCTACACAACACCGGGGAGCTGTTTTTT. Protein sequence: CASSTSSDSLHNTGELFF.

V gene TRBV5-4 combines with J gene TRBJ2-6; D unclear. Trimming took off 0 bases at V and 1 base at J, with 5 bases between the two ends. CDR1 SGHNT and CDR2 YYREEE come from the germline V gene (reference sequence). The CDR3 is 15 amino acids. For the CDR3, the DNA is TGTGCCAGCAGCTTGGCCCCGTCTGGGGCCAACGTCCTGACTTTC. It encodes CASSLAPSGANVLTF.

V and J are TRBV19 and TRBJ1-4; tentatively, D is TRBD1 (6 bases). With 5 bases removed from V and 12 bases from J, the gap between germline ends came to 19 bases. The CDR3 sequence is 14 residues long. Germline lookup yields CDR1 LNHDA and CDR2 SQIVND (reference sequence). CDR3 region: CASSLQDRIGELFF. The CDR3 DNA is TGTGCCAGTAGTTTACAAGACAGGATTGGGGAACTGTTTTTT.

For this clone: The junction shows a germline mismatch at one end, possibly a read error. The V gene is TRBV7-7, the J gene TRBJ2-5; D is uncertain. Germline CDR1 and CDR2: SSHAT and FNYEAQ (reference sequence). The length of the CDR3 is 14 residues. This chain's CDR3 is CASSPPRVGETQYF. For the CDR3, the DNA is TGTGCTAGCAGCCCCCCCCGGGTTGGGGAGACCCAGTACTTC. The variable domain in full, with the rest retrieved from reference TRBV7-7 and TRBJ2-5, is GAGVSQSPRYKVTKRGQDVTLRCDPISSHATLYWYQQALGQGPEFLTYFNYEAQPDKSGLPSDRFSAERPEGSISTLTIQRTEQRDSAMYRCASSPPRVGETQYFGPGTRLLVL.

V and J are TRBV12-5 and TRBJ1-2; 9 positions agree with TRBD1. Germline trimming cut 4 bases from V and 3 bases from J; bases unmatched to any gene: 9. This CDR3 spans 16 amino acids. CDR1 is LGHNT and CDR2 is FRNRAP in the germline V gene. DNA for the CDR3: TGTGCTAGTGGTTCGGCCGGGGACAGGGAGGACTATGGCTACACCTTC. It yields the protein CASGSAGDREDYGYTF.

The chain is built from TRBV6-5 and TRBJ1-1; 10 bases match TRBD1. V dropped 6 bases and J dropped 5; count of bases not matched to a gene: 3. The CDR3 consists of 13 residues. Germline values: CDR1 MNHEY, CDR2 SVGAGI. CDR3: CASREDRGTEAFF. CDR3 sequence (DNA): TGTGCCAGCAGAGAGGACAGGGGGACTGAAGCTTTCTTT.

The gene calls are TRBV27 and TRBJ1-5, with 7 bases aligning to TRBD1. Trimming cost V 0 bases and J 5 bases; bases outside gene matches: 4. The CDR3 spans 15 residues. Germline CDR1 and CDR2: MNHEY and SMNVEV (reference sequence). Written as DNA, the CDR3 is TGTGCCAGCAGTTTATCCCCAGGGGGAGATCAGCCCCAGCATTTT. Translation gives CASSLSPGGDQPQHF.

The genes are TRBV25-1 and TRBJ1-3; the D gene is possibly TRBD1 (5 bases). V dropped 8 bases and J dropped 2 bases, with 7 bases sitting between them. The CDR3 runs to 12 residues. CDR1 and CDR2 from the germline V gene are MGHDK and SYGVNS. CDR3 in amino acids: CASGGAGNTIYF. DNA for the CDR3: TGTGCCAGCGGAGGGGCTGGAAACACCATATATTTT.

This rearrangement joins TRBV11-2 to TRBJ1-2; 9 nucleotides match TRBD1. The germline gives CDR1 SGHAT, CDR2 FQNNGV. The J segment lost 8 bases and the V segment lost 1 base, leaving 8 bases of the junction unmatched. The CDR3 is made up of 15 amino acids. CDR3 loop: CASSLATGTGTGYTF. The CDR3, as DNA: TGTGCCAGCAGCTTAGCAACCGGGACAGGGACCGGCTACACCTTC.

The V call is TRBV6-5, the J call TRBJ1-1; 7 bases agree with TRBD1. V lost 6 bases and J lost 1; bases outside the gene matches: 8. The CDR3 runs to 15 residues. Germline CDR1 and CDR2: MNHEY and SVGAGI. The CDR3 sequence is CASRGQTWPNTEAFF. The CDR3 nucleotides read TGTGCCAGCAGGGGACAGACCTGGCCGAACACTGAAGCTTTCTTT.